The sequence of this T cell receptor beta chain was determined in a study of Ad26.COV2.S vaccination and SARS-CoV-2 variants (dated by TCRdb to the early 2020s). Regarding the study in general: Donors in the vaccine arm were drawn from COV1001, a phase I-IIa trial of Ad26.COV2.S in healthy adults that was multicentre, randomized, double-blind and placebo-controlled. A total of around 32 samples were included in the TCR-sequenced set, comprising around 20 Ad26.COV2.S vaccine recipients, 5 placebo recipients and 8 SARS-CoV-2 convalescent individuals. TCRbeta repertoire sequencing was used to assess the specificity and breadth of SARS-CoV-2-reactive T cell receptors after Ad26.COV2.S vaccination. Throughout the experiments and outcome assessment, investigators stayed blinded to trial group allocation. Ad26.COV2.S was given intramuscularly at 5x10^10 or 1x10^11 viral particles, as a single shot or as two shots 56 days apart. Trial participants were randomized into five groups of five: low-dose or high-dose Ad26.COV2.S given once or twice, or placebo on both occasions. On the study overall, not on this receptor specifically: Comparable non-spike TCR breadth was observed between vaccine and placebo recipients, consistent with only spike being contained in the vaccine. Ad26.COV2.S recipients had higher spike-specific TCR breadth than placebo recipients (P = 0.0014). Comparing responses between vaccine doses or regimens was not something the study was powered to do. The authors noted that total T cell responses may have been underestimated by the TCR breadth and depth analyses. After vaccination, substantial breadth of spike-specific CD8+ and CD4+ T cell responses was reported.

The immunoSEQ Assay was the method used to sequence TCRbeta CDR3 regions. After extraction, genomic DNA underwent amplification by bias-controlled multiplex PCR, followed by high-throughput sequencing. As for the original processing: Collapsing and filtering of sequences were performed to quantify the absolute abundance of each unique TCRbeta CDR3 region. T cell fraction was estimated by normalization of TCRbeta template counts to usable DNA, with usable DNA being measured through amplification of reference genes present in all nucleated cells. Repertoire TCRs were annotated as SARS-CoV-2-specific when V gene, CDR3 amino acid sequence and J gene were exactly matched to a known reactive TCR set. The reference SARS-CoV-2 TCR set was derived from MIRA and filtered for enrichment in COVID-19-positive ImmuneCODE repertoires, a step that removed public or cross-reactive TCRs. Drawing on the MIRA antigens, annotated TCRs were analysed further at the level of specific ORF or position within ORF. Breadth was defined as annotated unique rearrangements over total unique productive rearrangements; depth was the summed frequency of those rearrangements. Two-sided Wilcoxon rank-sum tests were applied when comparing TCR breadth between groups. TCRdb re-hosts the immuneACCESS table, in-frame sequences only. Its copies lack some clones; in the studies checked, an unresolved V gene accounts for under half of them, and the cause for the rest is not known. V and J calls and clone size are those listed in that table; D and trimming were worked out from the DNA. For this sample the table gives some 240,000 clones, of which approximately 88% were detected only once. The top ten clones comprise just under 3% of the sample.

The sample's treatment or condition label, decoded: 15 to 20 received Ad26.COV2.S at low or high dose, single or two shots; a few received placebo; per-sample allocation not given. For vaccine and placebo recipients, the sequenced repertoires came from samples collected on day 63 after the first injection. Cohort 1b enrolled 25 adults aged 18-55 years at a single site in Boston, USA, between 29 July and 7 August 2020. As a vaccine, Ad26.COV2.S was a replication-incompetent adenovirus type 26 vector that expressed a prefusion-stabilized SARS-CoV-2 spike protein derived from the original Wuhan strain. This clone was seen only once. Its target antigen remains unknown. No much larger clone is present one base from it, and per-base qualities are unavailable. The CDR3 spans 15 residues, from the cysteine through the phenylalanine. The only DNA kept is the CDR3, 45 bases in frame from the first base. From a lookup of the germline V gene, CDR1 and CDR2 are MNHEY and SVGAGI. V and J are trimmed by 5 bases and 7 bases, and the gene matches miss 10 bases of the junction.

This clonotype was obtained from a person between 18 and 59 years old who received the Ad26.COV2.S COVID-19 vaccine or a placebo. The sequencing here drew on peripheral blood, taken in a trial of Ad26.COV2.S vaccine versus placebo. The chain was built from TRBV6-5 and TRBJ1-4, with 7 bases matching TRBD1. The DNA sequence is TGTGCCAGCAGTCGACCCGGGACAGAGGGTGAAAAACTGTTTTTT. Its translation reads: CASSRPGTEGEKLFF.